A selection of T cell receptor beta chains follows, all from one sample in a study of T cells after yellow fever vaccination. TCRdb fed the 5' RACE reads into MiXCR, producing one record per CDR3 protein. This sample has roughly 45,000 distinct CDR3 sequences, with 6.8% found just once. The sample here was CD8+ T cells not binding an NS4B(214-222) dextramer, sorted from PBMCs, taken 45 days after the yellow fever booster vaccination. These TCRs come from a young man who received the YFV17D yellow fever vaccine. CDR3s include the opening cysteine and the closing phenylalanine or tryptophan. A D gene is named only where the DNA matches it firmly. Rows may omit the clone size; those that give it use once, few, many or a size class.

d_call	clone_size	j_call	v_call	cdr3_nt	cdr3_aa
-	many	TRBJ2-7	TRBV18	TGTGCCAGCTCACCACCCACATTTGGCTCCTACGAGCAGTACTTC	CASSPPTFGSYEQYF
TRBD1	many	TRBJ2-7	TRBV20-1	TGCAGTGCTAGTAAGGGACAGGGGGCCTACGAGCAGTACTTC	CSASKGQGAYEQYF
-	-	TRBJ2-6	TRBV5-6	TGTGCCAGCAGCTTGGGGGCCCGGCGGGACTCTGGGGCCAACGTCCTGACTTTC	CASSLGARRDSGANVLTF
-	many	TRBJ2-7	TRBV6-5	TGTGCCAGCAGTTACGCGGTTGGCGTCTCCTACGAGCAGTACTTC	CASSYAVGVSYEQYF
-	many	TRBJ2-7	TRBV7-6	TGTGCCAGCAGCTTAGCAGGGGACGCTCTCAGCTACGAGCAGTACTTC	CASSLAGDALSYEQYF
-	-	TRBJ2-3	TRBV2	TGTGCCAGCAGGGGGGTAGGGGCAGATACGCAGTATTTT	CASRGVGADTQYF
TRBD2	many	TRBJ2-7	TRBV27	TGTGCCAGCAGATACGGGGCTAGCGGGACCTACGAGCAGTACTTC	CASRYGASGTYEQYF
TRBD2	many	TRBJ2-1	TRBV6-2/TRBV6-3	TGTGCCAGCAGCCCGCCGAGCGGGAGGAGAAATGAGCAGTTCTTC	CASSPPSGRRNEQFF
-	few	TRBJ1-1	TRBV7-2	TGTGCCAGCAGCTTTAGCCACACTGAAGCTTTCTTT	CASSFSHTEAFF
-	few	TRBJ1-1	TRBV29-1	TGCAGCGGAGAGACTATGAACACTGAAGCTTTCTTT	CSGETMNTEAFF
-	many	TRBJ2-1	TRBV6-2/TRBV6-3	TGTGCCAGCGATCAGGGATACAATGAGCAGTTCTTC	CASDQGYNEQFF
-	many	TRBJ2-1	TRBV6-5	TGTGCCAGCAGTTATGAAGGGTTCTACAATGAGCAGTTCTTC	CASSYEGFYNEQFF
TRBD2	-	TRBJ2-2	TRBV7-6	TGTGCCAGCAGCTCGGGACTAGCGAGCACCGGGGAGCTGTTTTTT	CASSSGLASTGELFF
-	many	TRBJ2-4	TRBV10-3	TGTGCCATCAGTGAGTCGAGGGAACTCAAAAACATTCAGTACTTC	CAISESRELKNIQYF
-	many	TRBJ2-1	TRBV29-1	TGCAGCGTTGAAGGAGAGGCCGCGTGGGTCTTC	CSVEGEAAWVF
TRBD2	many	TRBJ2-7	TRBV6-5	TGTGCCAGCAGCAGACTAGCGGGGGACTACGAGCAGTACTTC	CASSRLAGDYEQYF
-	many	TRBJ2-2	TRBV29-1	TGCAGCGTACGCGAAGGGTACCGGGAGCTGTTTTTT	CSVREGYRELFF
TRBD2	-	TRBJ2-3	TRBV7-6	TGTGCCAGCAGCTTCTATGCGGGAGGGCGGGCAGATACGCAGTATTTT	CASSFYAGGRADTQYF
-	-	TRBJ2-5	TRBV7-8	TGTGCCAGCACCGACCTAGGGCAGGGCTGGGAGACCCAGTACTTC	CASTDLGQGWETQYF
-	medium-sized	TRBJ2-7	TRBV29-1	TGCAGCGTTTCCCGGGACGAACCCTACGAGCAGTACTTC	CSVSRDEPYEQYF
-	many	TRBJ2-3	TRBV27	TGTGCCAGCACACAACAAATGGACAATACGCAGTATTTT	CASTQQMDNTQYF
TRBD2	many	TRBJ2-2	TRBV5-1	TGCGCCAGCAGCATGCCGACTAGCGTAAACACCGGGGAGCTGTTTTTT	CASSMPTSVNTGELFF